This TCR beta chain was documented in a study of blood T cell repertoires in COVID-19. Study details: In each case, the material was cDNA or gDNA derived from T cells, B-cell-depleted T cells, or PBMCs.

The cohort comprised adults aged about 18 to 90 years residing in approximately 25 US areas. Only in-frame clones appear in the TCRdb table, and some are missing; sequencing was by immunoSEQ multiplex PCR. The sample lists hundreds of thousands of clones, roughly 88% occurring once. This clone was seen only a few times. The CDR3 extends over 16 amino acids. The sequence derives from a woman between 50 and 59 years old who had recovered from COVID-19. Sequencing was performed on PBMCs or T cells enriched from blood (not recorded which). V is TRBV21-1 and J is TRBJ1-3; TRBD1, the D gene given by the table, was not confirmed from the DNA. TRBV21-1 is a recognized pseudogene. CDR3 in amino acids: CARPRRNRASGNTIYF. The CDR3 DNA reads TGTGCCAGACCGAGGAGGAACAGGGCCTCTGGAAACACCATATATTTT.